This is a list of T cell receptor beta chains from one sample in a study of blood T cell repertoires in COVID-19. Assay used: immunoSEQ multiplex PCR; TCRdb lists only in-frame clones, some missing. This table holds 130,000 or so clones, 84% found once. Specimen: PBMCs or T cells enriched from blood (not recorded which). Receptors originate from a man aged 35 to 55 with acute COVID-19. CDR3s include the opening cysteine and the closing phenylalanine or tryptophan. D genes are given only for firm matches. A row's size may be missing; if present it is once, few, many or a size class.

J gene	clone size	D gene	V gene	CDR3 protein	CDR3 DNA
TRBJ2-2	few	-	TRBV18	CASSPRQEGSTGELFF	TGTGCCAGCTCACCACGTCAGGAGGGGAGCACCGGGGAGCTGTTTTTT
TRBJ1-1	once	-	TRBV5-1	CASSIQGIAEAFF	TGCGCCAGCAGCATTCAGGGGATAGCTGAAGCTTTCTTT
TRBJ1-2	-	TRBD1	TRBV18	CASSPGQGRSYTF	TGTGCCAGCTCACCGGGACAGGGGAGGAGCTACACCTTC
TRBJ1-2	few	TRBD1	TRBV6-5	CASRAGQGGYGYTF	TGTGCCAGCAGGGCGGGGCAGGGGGGCTATGGCTACACCTTC
TRBJ1-1	few	-	TRBV3-1/TRBV3-2	CASKGEPAGTEAFF	TGTGCCAGCAAGGGAGAACCGGCGGGGACTGAAGCTTTCTTT
TRBJ1-5	-	TRBD1	TRBV18	CASSPRGQGASNQPQHF	TGTGCCAGCTCACCCCGGGGACAGGGCGCCAGCAATCAGCCCCAGCATTTT
TRBJ2-7	-	TRBD2	TRBV5-1	CASSFLAGTSGSEQYF	TGCGCCAGCAGCTTCTTAGCCGGGACTAGCGGGAGCGAGCAGTACTTC
TRBJ1-1	-	-	TRBV6-5	CATRTVMNTEAFF	TGTGCCACAAGGACAGTGATGAACACTGAAGCTTTCTTT
TRBJ1-4	-	-	TRBV2	CASSEMGAEVRFF	TGTGCCAGCAGTGAAATGGGGGCCGAAGTCCGGTTTTTT
TRBJ1-2	-	TRBD1	TRBV28	CASTLPRQGAPGYTF	TGTGCCAGCACCCTACCCCGACAGGGGGCGCCAGGCTACACCTTC
TRBJ1-1	-	TRBD1	TRBV7-9	CASDTGGTEAFF	TGTGCCAGCGACACAGGGGGCACTGAAGCTTTCTTT
TRBJ1-3	-	TRBD1	TRBV30	CACDRGLAGNTIYF	TGTGCCTGTGACAGGGGTCTAGCTGGAAACACCATATATTTT
TRBJ1-5	once	-	TRBV6-5	CASSWAENQPQHF	TGTGCCAGCAGTTGGGCAGAAAATCAGCCCCAGCATTTT
TRBJ1-1	-	-	TRBV5-8	CASGLAQGGTEAFF	TGTGCCAGCGGGCTGGCACAGGGAGGGACTGAAGCTTTCTTT
TRBJ1-4	-	-	TRBV6-1	CASSDITGSTNEKLFF	TGTGCCAGCAGTGATATCACAGGGTCAACTAATGAAAAACTGTTTTTT
TRBJ2-3	-	TRBD2	TRBV7-9	CASSPSGITDTQYF	TGTGCCAGCAGCCCGAGCGGGATCACAGATACGCAGTATTTT
TRBJ1-1	-	TRBD1	TRBV7-2	CASSLALQGQSEAFF	TGTGCCAGCAGCTTAGCGCTTCAGGGACAGTCTGAAGCTTTCTTT
TRBJ1-5	-	TRBD1	TRBV6-5	CASAWGQGGNQPQHF	TGTGCCAGCGCTTGGGGACAGGGGGGCAATCAGCCCCAGCATTTT
TRBJ2-3	few	-	TRBV5-1	CASSPAPASTDTQYF	TGCGCCAGCAGCCCCGCCCCAGCGAGCACAGATACGCAGTATTTT
TRBJ2-7	-	TRBD2	TRBV30	CAWSGGGTLYSYEQYF	TGTGCCTGGAGTGGGGGAGGGACTCTTTACTCCTACGAGCAGTACTTC
TRBJ1-2	-	-	TRBV28	CASTSGGSIGSNYGYTF	TGTGCCAGCACCTCCGGGGGTTCAATAGGTTCTAACTATGGCTACACCTTC
TRBJ1-5	-	-	TRBV9	CASSVGRDSNQPQHF	TGTGCCAGCAGCGTTGGCAGGGATAGCAATCAGCCCCAGCATTTT